This record concerns one T cell receptor (beta chain) sequence. The data stem from a study of T cell changes during pregnancy in multiple sclerosis. Produced via immunoSEQ multiplex PCR; TCRdb's table is partial and in-frame only. The table records tens of thousands of clones, almost 95% of them present only once. The CDR3 length is 11 residues. V was cut by 3 bases and J by 3 bases, with 3 bases left in between. The germline V gene has CDR1 SGHNT and CDR2 YYREEE (reference sequence). The V call is TRBV5-4, the J call TRBJ1-1; no reliable D call. The sequenced sample was CD8+ T cells from peripheral blood mononuclear cells, obtained in the first trimester of pregnancy. The receptor's source is a female donor with multiple sclerosis, enrolled in a pregnancy study. The CDR3 sequence is CASSSDTEAFF. DNA for the CDR3: TGTGCCAGCAGCTCGGACACTGAAGCTTTCTTT.